The present T cell receptor (beta chain) was sequenced within a study of cytomegalovirus exposure and HLA in healthy donors. Clones were read by immunoSEQ multiplex PCR, and TCRdb kept only the in-frame ones, dropping some. The sample records more than 300,000 clones, around 86% being singletons. The ends lost 2 bases at V and 3 bases at J; junction bases unmatched: 3. The CDR3 length is 14 residues. Germline lookup yields CDR1 MNHEY and CDR2 SVGAGI. Sequenced input: PBMCs. The J gene is TRBJ1-1, the V gene TRBV6-5; 7 bases map to TRBD1. The clonotype originates from a woman aged 18 to 35 in good health and CMV-seronegative. CDR3 region: CASSYAQGDTEAFF. In nucleotides, the CDR3 is TGTGCCAGCAGTTACGCCCAGGGGGACACTGAAGCTTTCTTT.